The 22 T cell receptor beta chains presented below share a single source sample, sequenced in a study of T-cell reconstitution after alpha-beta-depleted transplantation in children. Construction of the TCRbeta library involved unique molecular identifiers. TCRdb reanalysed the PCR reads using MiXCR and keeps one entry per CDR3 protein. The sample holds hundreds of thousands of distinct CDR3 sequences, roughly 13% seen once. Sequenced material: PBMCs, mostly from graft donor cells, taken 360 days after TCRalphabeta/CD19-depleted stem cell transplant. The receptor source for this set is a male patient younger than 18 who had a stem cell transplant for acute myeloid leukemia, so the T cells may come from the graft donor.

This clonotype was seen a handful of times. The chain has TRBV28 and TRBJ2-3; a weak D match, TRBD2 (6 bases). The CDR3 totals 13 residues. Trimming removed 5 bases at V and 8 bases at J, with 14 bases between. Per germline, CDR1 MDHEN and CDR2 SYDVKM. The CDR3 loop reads CASSMREIGTQYF. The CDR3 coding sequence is TGTGCCAGCAGTATGCGGGAAATTGGTACGCAGTATTTT.

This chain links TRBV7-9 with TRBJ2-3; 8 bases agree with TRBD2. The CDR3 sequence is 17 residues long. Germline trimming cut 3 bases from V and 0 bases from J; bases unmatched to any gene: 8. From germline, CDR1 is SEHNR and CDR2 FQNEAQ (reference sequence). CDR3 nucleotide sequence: TGTGCCAGCAGCTTTCGGACTAGCTTGAAGAGCACAGATACGCAGTATTTT. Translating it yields CASSFRTSLKSTDTQYF.

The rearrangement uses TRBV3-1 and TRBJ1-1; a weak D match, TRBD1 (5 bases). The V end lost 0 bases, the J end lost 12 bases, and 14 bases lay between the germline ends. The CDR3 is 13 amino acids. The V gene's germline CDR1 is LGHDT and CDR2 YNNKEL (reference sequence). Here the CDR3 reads CASSQDLGGESFF. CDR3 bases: TGTGCCAGCAGCCAAGATCTCGGAGGGGAATCTTTCTTT. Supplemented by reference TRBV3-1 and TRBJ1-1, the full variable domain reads DTAVSQTPKYLVTQMGNDKSIKCEQNLGHDTMYWYKQDSKKFLKIMFSYNNKELIINETVPNRFSPKSPDKAHLNLHINSLELGDSAVYFCASSQDLGGESFFGQGTRLTVV.

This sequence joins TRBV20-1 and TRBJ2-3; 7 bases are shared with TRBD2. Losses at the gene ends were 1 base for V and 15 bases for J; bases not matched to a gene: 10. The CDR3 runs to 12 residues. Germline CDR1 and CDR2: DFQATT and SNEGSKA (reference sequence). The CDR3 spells CSARVTGGQYYF. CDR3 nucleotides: TGCAGTGCTAGAGTAACGGGAGGCCAGTACTATTTT.

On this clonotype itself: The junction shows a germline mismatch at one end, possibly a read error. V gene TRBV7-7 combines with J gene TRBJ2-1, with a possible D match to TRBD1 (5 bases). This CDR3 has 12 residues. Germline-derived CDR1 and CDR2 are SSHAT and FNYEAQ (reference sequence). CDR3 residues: CASSQERGEQFF. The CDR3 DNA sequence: TGTGCTAGCAGCCAGGAAAGGGGTGAGCAGTTCTTC.

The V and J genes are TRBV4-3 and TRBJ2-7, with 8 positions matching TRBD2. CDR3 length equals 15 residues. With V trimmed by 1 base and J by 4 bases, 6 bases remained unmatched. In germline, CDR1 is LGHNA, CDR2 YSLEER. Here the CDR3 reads CASSQAGLAMYEQYF. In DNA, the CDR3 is TGCGCCAGCAGCCAAGCAGGACTAGCTATGTACGAGCAGTACTTC.

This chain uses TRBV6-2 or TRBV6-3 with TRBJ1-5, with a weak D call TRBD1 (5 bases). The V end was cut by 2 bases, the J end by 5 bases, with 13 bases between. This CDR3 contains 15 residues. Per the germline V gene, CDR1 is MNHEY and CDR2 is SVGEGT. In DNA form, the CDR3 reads TGTGCCAGCAGTTACATCCATCAGGGATATCAGCCCCAGCATTTT. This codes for CASSYIHQGYQPQHF.

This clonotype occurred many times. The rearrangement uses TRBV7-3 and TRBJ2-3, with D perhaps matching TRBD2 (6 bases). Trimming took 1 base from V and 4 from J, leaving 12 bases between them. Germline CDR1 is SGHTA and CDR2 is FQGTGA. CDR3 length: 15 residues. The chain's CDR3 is CASSLIPSVSDTQYF. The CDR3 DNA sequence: TGTGCCAGCAGCTTAATTCCTAGCGTCTCAGATACGCAGTATTTT.

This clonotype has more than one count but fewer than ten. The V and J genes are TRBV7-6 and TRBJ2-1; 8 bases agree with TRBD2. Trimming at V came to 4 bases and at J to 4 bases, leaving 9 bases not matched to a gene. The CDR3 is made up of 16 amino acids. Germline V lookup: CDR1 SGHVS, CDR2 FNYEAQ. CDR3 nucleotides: TGTGCCAGCAGCTCGCGCGGGACTAGAGGTTACAATGAGCAGTTCTTC. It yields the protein CASSSRGTRGYNEQFF.

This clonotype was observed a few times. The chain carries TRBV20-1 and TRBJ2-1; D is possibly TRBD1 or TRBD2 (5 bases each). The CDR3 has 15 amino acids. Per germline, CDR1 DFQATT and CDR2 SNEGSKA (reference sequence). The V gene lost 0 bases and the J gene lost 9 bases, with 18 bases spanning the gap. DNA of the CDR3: TGCAGTGCTAGAGATCGGGTTGTGGGGGACGGTGAGCAGTTCTTC. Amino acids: CSARDRVVGDGEQFF.

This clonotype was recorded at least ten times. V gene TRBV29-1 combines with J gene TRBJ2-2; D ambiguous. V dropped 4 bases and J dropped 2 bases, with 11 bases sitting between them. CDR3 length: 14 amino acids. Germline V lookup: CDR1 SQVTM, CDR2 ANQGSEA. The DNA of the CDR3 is TGCAGCGTTGCGCAGGCGAAAAACACCGGGGAGCTGTTTTTT. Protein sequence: CSVAQAKNTGELFF.

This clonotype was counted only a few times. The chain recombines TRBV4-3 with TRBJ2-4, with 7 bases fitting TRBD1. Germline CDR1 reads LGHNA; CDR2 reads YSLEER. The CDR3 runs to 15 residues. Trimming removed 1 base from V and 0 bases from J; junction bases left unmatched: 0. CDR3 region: CASSQGQGAKNIQYF. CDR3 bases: TGCGCCAGCAGCCAAGGACAGGGAGCCAAAAACATTCAGTACTTC.

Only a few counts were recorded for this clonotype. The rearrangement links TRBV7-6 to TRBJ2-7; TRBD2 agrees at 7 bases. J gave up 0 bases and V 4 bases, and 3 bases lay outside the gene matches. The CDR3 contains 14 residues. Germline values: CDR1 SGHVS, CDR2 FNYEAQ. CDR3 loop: CASSSPGGSYEQYF. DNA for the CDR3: TGTGCCAGCAGCTCCCCGGGGGGCTCCTACGAGCAGTACTTC.

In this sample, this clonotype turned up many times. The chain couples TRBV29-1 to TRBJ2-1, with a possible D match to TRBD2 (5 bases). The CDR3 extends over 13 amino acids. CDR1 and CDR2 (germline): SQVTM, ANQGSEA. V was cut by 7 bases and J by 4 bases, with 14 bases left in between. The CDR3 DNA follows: TGCAGCGGGACTCCCCGTGGATACAATGAGCAGTTCTTC. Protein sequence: CSGTPRGYNEQFF.

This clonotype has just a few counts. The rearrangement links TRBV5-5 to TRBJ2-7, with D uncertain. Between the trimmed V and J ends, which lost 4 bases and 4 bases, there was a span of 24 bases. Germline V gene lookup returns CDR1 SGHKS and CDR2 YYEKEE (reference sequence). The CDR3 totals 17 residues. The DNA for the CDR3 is TGTGCCAGCAGCCCGCTAAACTGGACCCGATGGGGATACGAGCAGTACTTC. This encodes CASSPLNWTRWGYEQYF.

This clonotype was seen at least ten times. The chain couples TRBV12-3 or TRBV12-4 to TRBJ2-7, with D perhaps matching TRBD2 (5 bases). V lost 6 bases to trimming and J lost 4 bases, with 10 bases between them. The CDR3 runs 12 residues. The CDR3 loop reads CASSGGLYEQYF. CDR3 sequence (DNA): TGTGCCAGCAGCGGAGGTCTTTACGAGCAGTACTTC.

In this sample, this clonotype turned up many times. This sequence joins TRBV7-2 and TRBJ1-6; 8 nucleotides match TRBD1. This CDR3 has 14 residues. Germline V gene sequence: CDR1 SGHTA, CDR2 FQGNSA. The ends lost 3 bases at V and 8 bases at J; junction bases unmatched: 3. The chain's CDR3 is CASSLDREDSPLHF. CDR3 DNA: TGTGCCAGCAGCTTGGACAGGGAGGATTCACCCCTCCACTTT.

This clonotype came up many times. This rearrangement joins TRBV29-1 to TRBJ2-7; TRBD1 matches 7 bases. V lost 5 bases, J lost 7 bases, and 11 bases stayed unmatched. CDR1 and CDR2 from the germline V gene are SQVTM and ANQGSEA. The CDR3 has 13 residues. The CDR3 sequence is CSVRQGISREQYF. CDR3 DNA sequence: TGCAGCGTTCGACAGGGAATCTCGCGGGAGCAGTACTTC.

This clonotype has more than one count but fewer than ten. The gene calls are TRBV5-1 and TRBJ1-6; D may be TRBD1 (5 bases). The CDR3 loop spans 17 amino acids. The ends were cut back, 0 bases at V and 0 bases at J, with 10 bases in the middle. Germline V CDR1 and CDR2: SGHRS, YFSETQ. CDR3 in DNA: TGCGCCAGCAGCTTGGAAACAGGACGCTCCTATAATTCACCCCTCCACTTT. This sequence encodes CASSLETGRSYNSPLHF.

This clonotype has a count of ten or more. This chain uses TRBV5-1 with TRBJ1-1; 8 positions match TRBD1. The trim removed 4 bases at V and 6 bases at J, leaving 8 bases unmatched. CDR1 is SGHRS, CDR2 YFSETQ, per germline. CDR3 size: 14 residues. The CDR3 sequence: CASSRTGPGAEAFF. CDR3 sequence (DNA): TGCGCCAGCAGCCGGACAGGGCCGGGGGCTGAAGCTTTCTTT.

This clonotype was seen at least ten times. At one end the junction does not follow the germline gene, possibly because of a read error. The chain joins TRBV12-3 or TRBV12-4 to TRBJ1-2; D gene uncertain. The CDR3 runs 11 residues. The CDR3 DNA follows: TGTGCCAGCAGTCCACCCGTCCCCGCTGCCTTC. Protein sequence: CASSPPVPAAF.

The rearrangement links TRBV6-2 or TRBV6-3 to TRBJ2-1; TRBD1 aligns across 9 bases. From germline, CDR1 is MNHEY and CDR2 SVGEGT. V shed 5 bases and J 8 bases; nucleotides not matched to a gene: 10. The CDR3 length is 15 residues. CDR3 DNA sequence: TGTGCCAGCAGTCCAGGGGACAGGGAAGTGGATGAGCAGTTCTTC. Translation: CASSPGDREVDEQFF.